These 3 T cell receptor beta chains originate from one sample sequenced in a study of shared clonotypes between healthy human individuals. Naive CD8 cells comprised CD45RO-negative, CCR7-positively selected cells, excluding terminally differentiated effector memory CD45RA+ cells. Some clones are missing from TCRdb's copy, which holds only in-frame ones; the method was immunoSEQ multiplex PCR. This sample yields some 2 million clones, of which about 95% are seen a single time; less than 1.5% belongs to the top ten. Sequenced sample: naive CD8+ T cells sorted from blood. All receptors derive from a man younger than 30 in good health.

The rearrangement uses TRBV7-6 and TRBJ2-7, with TRBD2 identical over 7 bases. V gave up 5 bases and J gave up 3 bases; unmatched junction bases: 10. CDR3 size: 15 residues. Germline V lookup: CDR1 SGHVS, CDR2 FNYEAQ. As DNA, the CDR3 is TGTGCCAGCAGCCTAACTGAAGCGGGGAGCTACGAGCAGTACTTC. Its protein product is CASSLTEAGSYEQYF.

This chain uses TRBV7-9 with TRBJ2-3; 11 bases are shared with TRBD2. Germline assignment: CDR1 SEHNR and CDR2 FQNEAQ (reference sequence). This CDR3 is built from 17 residues. Trimming took 7 bases from V and 2 from J; bases not matched to a gene: 11. The CDR3 DNA reads as TGTGCCAGCATCCCCCCGCTAGCGGGGGGCTACACAGATACGCAGTATTTT. This sequence encodes CASIPPLAGGYTDTQYF. Full variable domain (rest looked up from reference TRBV7-9 and TRBJ2-3): DTGVSQNPRHKITKRGQNVTFRCDPISEHNRLYWYRQTLGQGPEFLTYFQNEAQLEKSRLLSDRFSAERPKGSFSTLEIQRTEQGDSAMYLCASIPPLAGGYTDTQYFGPGTRLTVL.

The chain joins TRBV2 to TRBJ2-4, with TRBD1 matching over 10 bases. The CDR3 is 19 residues long. V was clipped by 5 bases and J by 2 bases; unmatched bases: 15. CDR1 is SNHLY and CDR2 is FYNNEI in the germline V gene. The CDR3 coding sequence is TGTGCCAGCAGTCTCGACCCCTCGACAGGGGGCGCCTCCAAAAACATTCAGTACTTC. It codes for CASSLDPSTGGASKNIQYF.